This TCR beta chain came from a study of cytomegalovirus exposure and HLA in healthy donors. Donors sampled were nominally healthy, though unrecorded immune exposures were likely. Germline V gene lookup returns CDR1 SGHTA and CDR2 FQGNSA. The CDR3 covers 12 residues. The V segment lost 5 bases and the J segment 12 bases; nucleotides outside the gene matches: 6. PCR was performed using 60 Vbeta and 13 Jbeta primers. Sequenced by immunoSEQ multiplex PCR; TCRdb stores in-frame clones only, minus some. Among about 190,000 clones listed, about 85% were seen once. The V gene is TRBV7-2, the J gene TRBJ2-1; the match to TRBD2 covers 8 bases. This TCR came from a man aged 45-60 years in good health and CMV-seronegative. Sequenced input: PBMCs. CDR3 sequence (DNA): TGTGCCAGCAGCACCGGGGGGGTCTGGCAGTTCTTC. The encoded protein is CASSTGGVWQFF.